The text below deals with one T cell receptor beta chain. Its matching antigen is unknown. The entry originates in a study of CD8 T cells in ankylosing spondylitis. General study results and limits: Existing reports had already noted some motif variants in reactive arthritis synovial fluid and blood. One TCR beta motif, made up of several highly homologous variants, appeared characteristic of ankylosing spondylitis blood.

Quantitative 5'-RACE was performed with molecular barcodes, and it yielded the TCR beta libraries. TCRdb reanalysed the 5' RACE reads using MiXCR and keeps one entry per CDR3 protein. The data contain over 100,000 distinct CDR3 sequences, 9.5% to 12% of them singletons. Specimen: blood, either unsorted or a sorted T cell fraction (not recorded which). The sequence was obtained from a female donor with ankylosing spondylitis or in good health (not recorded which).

In DNA form, the CDR3 reads TGTGCCAGCAGTTACGGGGGACTTTCTATGCGGTACACCTTC. It codes for CASSYGGLSMRYTF. V usage is TRBV6-5 and J usage is TRBJ1-2; TRBD1 is a possible D gene (5 bases). Trimming removed 2 bases at V and 11 bases at J, with 18 bases between. This CDR3 contains 14 residues. Per germline, CDR1 MNHEY and CDR2 SVGAGI.